This TCR beta chain comes out of a study of cytomegalovirus exposure and HLA in healthy donors. The study, taken as a whole, reports: There were some public TCRs occurring in many donors, but most TCR sequences were rare. Roughly uniform sequencing depth across donors was assumed, possibly incorrectly.

Among the donors, all were healthy bone marrow donors. The PCR ran on 60 Vbeta and 13 Jbeta primers. Libraries were prepared by immunoSEQ multiplex PCR; TCRdb keeps only in-frame clonotypes and omits some of them. Counted here are about 130,000 clones, roughly a tenth occurring once; the ten biggest clones make up around 5%. Germline assignment: CDR1 SGHAT and CDR2 FQNNGV. J gave up 6 bases and V 4 bases, and 9 bases lay outside the gene matches. The CDR3 covers 16 residues. As regards this clone: Its antigen is currently unknown.

The sequence was obtained from a woman younger than 30 in good health and CMV-seropositive. Sequenced input: PBMCs. The V and J genes are TRBV11-2 and TRBJ2-2; 9 bases agree with TRBD1. CDR3 sequence reads: CASSSGTGSGPGELFF. CDR3 DNA sequence: TGTGCCAGCAGCTCGGGGACAGGGAGTGGACCCGGGGAGCTGTTTTTT.